The entry that follows covers one TCR beta chain sequence. The antigen is unknown. The data were obtained in a study of OX40 agonist ivuxolimab in advanced cancers. Whole-study context: Enrollees could have had prior anti-PD-1, anti-PD-L1 or anti-CTLA-4 therapy, which more than 30% had received. Study results and limitations: In the 0.1-3.0 mg/kg groups, partial responders showed among the lowest expansion. In a subset of nonresponders, normalized T-cell clonal expansion was also low.

V was clipped by 6 bases and J by 0 bases; unmatched bases: 5. The germline V gene encodes CDR1 MNHNY and CDR2 SVGAGI (reference sequence). The CDR3 contains 15 residues. Clones were sequenced by immunoSEQ multiplex PCR, and TCRdb holds only the in-frame ones, with some missing. In the table there are 60,000 to 75,000 clones, 70% to 90% of which are singletons. The TCR originated in an adult with an advanced solid tumor such as melanoma, head and neck, liver or kidney cancer. The sequencing used CD4+ or CD8+ T cells sorted from blood, collected in a trial of the OX40 agonist ivuxolimab. The rearrangement uses TRBV6-6 and TRBJ2-7; 10 bases map to TRBD2. The CDR3 here is CASRSRTSGSYEQYF. The CDR3, as DNA: TGTGCCAGCAGGAGCCGGACTAGCGGCTCCTACGAGCAGTACTTC.